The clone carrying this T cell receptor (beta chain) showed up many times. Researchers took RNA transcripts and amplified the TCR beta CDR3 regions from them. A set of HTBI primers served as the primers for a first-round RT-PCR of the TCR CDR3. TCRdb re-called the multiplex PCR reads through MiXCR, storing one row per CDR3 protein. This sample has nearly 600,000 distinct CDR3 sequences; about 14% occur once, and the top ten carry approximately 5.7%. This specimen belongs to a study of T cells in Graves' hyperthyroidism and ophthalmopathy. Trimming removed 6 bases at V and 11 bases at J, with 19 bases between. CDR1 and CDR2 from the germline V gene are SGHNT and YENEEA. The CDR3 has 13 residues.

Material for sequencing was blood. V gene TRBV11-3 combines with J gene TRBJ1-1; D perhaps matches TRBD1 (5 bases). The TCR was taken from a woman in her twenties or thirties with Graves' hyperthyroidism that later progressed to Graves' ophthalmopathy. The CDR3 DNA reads TGTGCCAGCAGGCCCTGGGGCGACGAGTTTGCTTTCTTT. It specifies CASRPWGDEFAFF.